Below, one T cell receptor (beta chain) is given with its context. Its antigen is unknown. Using immunoSEQ multiplex PCR, the repertoire was profiled, and TCRdb retains in-frame clones only, with some absent. The sample lists some 4,500 clones, 65% to 90% occurring once. The CDR3 consists of 12 residues. Germline V lookup: CDR1 SEHNR, CDR2 FQNEAQ (reference sequence). Deletions cut 2 bases from V and 7 bases from J, with 6 bases between. This sample was included in a study of brain metastases from non-small cell lung cancer. The study's findings and limits: Brain metastases had lower T-cell infiltration than primary tumors. T-cell clones appeared expanded in nearly 65% of brain metastases relative to matched primary tumors. Metastases had sparse T cells but largely shared repertoires with primaries.

This TCR came from a donor older than 35 with non-small cell lung cancer. The sample consisted of primary lung tumor tissue. V and J are TRBV7-9 and TRBJ1-5; D gene ambiguous. Written as DNA, the CDR3 is TGTGCCAGCAGCTTACTCAAGCAGCCCCAGCATTTT. Amino acid sequence: CASSLLKQPQHF.